Listed below are T cell receptor beta chains from one sample, sequenced in a study of blood T cell repertoires in COVID-19. Sequencing was performed with immunoSEQ multiplex PCR; in TCRdb, only in-frame clones are kept and a portion is missing. The sample contains some 370,000 clones, 80% to 90% of which appear only once. The specimen sequenced was peripheral blood. These receptors were taken from a man between 40 and 49 years old with acute or convalescent COVID-19. Both conserved end residues are part of each CDR3. A D gene is named only where the DNA matches it firmly.

d_gene | v_gene | CDR3aa
NA | TRBV5-1 | CASSSTVPDTEAFF
NA | TRBV2 | CASSESSRLYEQYF
NA | TRBV15 | CATSRDAGDEKLFF
TRBD2 | TRBV7-2 | CASSSWTSGVYEQYF
NA | TRBV29-1 | CSVGGKTGVHSYEQYF
TRBD1 | TRBV2 | CASNGNRGDEQFF
NA | TRBV5-4 | CASSLAGRGSSLTGELFF
TRBD2 | TRBV4-1 | CASSQDRLATYNEQFF
TRBD1 | TRBV5-1 | CASSLVMGQMNTEAFF
NA | TRBV11-2 | CASSLSASSYNEQFF
TRBD2 | TRBV5-4 | CASSINAGGLAKNIQYF
TRBD2 | TRBV10-1 | CASSLGTSGSAGELFF
NA | TRBV3-1/TRBV3-2 | CASSQARDNEQFF
NA | TRBV7-9 | CASSYISGNPEAFF
TRBD1 | TRBV28 | CASSLFRLGDRPNQPQHF
NA | TRBV11-3 | CASSLEYRDGEQFF
NA | TRBV12-3/TRBV12-4 | CASSSDMNTEAFF
NA | TRBV12-5 | CASGLHRTEAFF
TRBD1 | TRBV19 | CASSSTGESSQPQHF
TRBD1 | TRBV7-6 | CASSHPAGGVPDTQYF
NA | TRBV27 | CASSFSDRYNTEAFF
TRBD1 | TRBV6-1 | CASSETGTGGSYEQYF
TRBD1 | TRBV28 | CASSSPQGRLSGNTIYF
NA | TRBV6-5 | CASSYSRGIGQPQHF
NA | TRBV27 | CASSYMAGANVLTF
NA | TRBV5-4 | CASRDSSTDTQYF
TRBD1 | TRBV5-1 | CASSLEAGGGWVQFF
NA | TRBV30 | CACQDTSNSPLHF
TRBD1 | TRBV7-9 | CASSLVRDREDTQYF
TRBD1 | TRBV6-2/TRBV6-3 | CASSPNRDRYYGYTF
NA | TRBV30 | CAWSATVKGYGYTF
TRBD1 | TRBV6-6 | CASSSRTGLGIQYF
TRBD1 | TRBV2 | CASSLQGNEQFF
NA | TRBV11-3 | CASSLGTGTGELFF
NA | TRBV6-5 | CASRIGAGGYTF
TRBD1 | TRBV11-2 | CASSYRGRGGYTF
TRBD2 | TRBV7-9 | CASSLAKSSGGQISDTQYF
TRBD2 | TRBV6-5 | CASSYTGGYSYEQYF
NA | TRBV27 | CASSLGRGSPWGYTF
NA | TRBV6-5 | CASKQGYGYTF